The T cell receptor (beta chain) described here comes from a study of CD8 T cells in Susac syndrome. Random hexamers primed reverse transcription of about 0.5 to 1 ug RNA. TCRdb used MiXCR to reprocess the immunoSEQ multiplex PCR reads, holding one entry per CDR3 protein. The profile shows 70,000 or so distinct CDR3 sequences, around 96% of them singletons. CD8+ and CD4+ T cells were negatively isolated; TEMRA cells were FACS-enriched. Germline CDR1 is MNHEY and CDR2 is SVGAGI. Trimming took 5 bases from V and 2 from J, leaving 13 bases between them. The CDR3 is 14 amino acids. This chain joins TRBV6-5 and TRBJ2-7; D is tentatively TRBD1 or TRBD2 (5 bases each). The receptor was derived from a human donor with multiple sclerosis. What was sequenced was CD8+ T cells from PBMCs. In DNA form, the CDR3 reads TGTGCCAGCAGTCCGGGGCCTACCCCCTACGAGCAGTACTTC. The encoded protein is CASSPGPTPYEQYF.